One and the same sample provided the 13 T cell receptor beta chains below, sequenced in a study of vaccination effects on CD4 cells after COVID-19. Sequencing was preceded by expansion of antigen-specific CD4+ T cells with viral peptide pools in the ViraFEST assay. Investigators separated out CD4+ T cells once about 10 days of culture had passed. Participants were vaccinated with two doses of either the BNT162b2 or mRNA-1273 vaccine. Here immunoSEQ multiplex PCR was the method, and the copy in TCRdb shows in-frame clones only, minus some. The table records about 32,000 clones, 72% of them present only once. Their antigen targets remain unknown. Sequenced material: CD4+ T cells from PBMCs cultured with HCoV-229E spike peptides, taken after COVID-19 vaccination. Every receptor here comes from a human donor who received a COVID-19 vaccine.

The V call is TRBV3-1 (or the pseudogene TRBV3-2), the J call TRBJ2-2; 7 nucleotides line up with TRBD1. CDR1 is LGHDT, CDR2 YNNKEL, per germline (reference sequence). The V and J ends lost 1 base and 4 bases, in that order; junction bases with no gene match: 6. This CDR3 is built from 16 residues. The CDR3 sequence is CASSQVRGHRTGELFF. In DNA form, the CDR3 reads TGTGCCAGCAGCCAAGTTAGGGGGCACCGCACCGGGGAGCTGTTTTTT.

A few counts support this clone. V gene TRBV19 combines with J gene TRBJ2-1; 8 bases are shared with TRBD2. The V gene's germline CDR1 is LNHDA and CDR2 SQIVND (reference sequence). The J segment lost 3 bases and the V segment lost 7 bases, leaving 11 bases of the junction unmatched. This CDR3 region has 16 residues. CDR3 in amino acids: CASKGFGSGIYNEQFF. The CDR3 DNA reads as TGTGCCAGTAAGGGTTTTGGTAGCGGGATCTACAATGAGCAGTTCTTC.

V gene TRBV6-5 combines with J gene TRBJ1-2, with a possible D match to TRBD1 (5 bases). The germline V and J ends were trimmed by 0 bases and 8 bases, with 7 bases remaining between them. CDR1 is MNHEY, CDR2 SVGAGI, per germline. This CDR3 contains 12 residues. The CDR3 spells CASSYSGAGYTF. CDR3 DNA: TGTGCCAGCAGTTACTCTGGGGCGGGCTACACCTTC.

The gene calls are TRBV30 and TRBJ1-3; 8 nucleotides match TRBD1. Trimming at V came to 4 bases and at J to 11 bases, leaving 7 bases not matched to a gene. From germline, CDR1 is GTSNPN and CDR2 SVGIG (reference sequence). This CDR3 is built from 12 residues. The DNA of the CDR3 is TGTGCCTGGAATACGGGACAGGTCGCCATATATTTT. This sequence encodes CAWNTGQVAIYF.

CDR3 amino acids: CASTNSSGGYEQYF. The CDR3 nucleotides are TGTGCCAGCACAAACTCTAGCGGGGGCTACGAGCAGTACTTC. V is TRBV9 and J is TRBJ2-7; 10 bases line up with TRBD2. Germline-derived CDR1 and CDR2 are SGDLS and YYNGEE. J lost 3 bases, V lost 6 bases, and 6 bases had no gene match. This CDR3 region has 14 residues.

The V gene is TRBV6-1, the J gene TRBJ1-3; D remains unclear. The CDR3 runs 13 residues. The V gene's germline CDR1 is MNHNS and CDR2 SASEGT. Trimming removed 2 bases at V and 2 bases at J, with 4 bases between. CDR3 protein: CASSELPGNTIYF. The DNA for the CDR3 is TGTGCCAGCAGTGAATTGCCTGGAAACACCATATATTTT.

In its sample, this clone ranks as medium-sized. V usage is TRBV7-2 and J usage is TRBJ2-2; TRBD1 matches at 9 bases. V lost 5 bases and J lost 1; bases outside the gene matches: 5. This CDR3 spans 16 amino acids. Per germline, CDR1 SGHTA and CDR2 FQGNSA. CDR3 coding DNA: TGTGCCAGCAGCCCCGGGGGACAGGGGAACACCGGGGAGCTGTTTTTT. Residues: CASSPGGQGNTGELFF. The whole variable domain, remainder taken from reference TRBV7-2 and TRBJ2-2, is GAGVSQSPSNKVTEKGKDVELRCDPISGHTALYWYRQSLGQGLEFLIYFQGNSAPDKSGLPSDRFSAERTGGSVSTLTIQRTQQEDSAVYLCASSPGGQGNTGELFFGEGSRLTVL.

This chain connects TRBV6-1 to TRBJ2-5; no clear D. Deletions cut 1 base from V and 7 bases from J, with 13 bases between. In germline, CDR1 is MNHNS, CDR2 SASEGT. The CDR3 length is 14 residues. The CDR3 DNA is TGTGCCAGCAGTGAAGAGGTCCAGGTTCGGACCCAGTACTTC. Its protein is CASSEEVQVRTQYF.

The chain recombines TRBV30 with TRBJ2-6, with 9 bases fitting TRBD2. CDR1 and CDR2 (germline): GTSNPN, SVGIG (reference sequence). This CDR3 is 13 amino acids long. V lost 0 bases, J lost 19 bases, and 10 bases stayed unmatched. For the CDR3, the DNA is TGTGCCTGGAGTGTTGGGGCTAGCGGGGACTCAACTTTC. It yields the protein CAWSVGASGDSTF. The whole variable domain, remainder taken from reference TRBV30 and TRBJ2-6, is SQTIHQWPATLVQPVGSPLSLECTVEGTSNPNLYWYRQAAGRGLQLLFYSVGIGQISSEVPQNLSASRPQDRQFILSSKKLLLSDSGFYLCAWSVGASGDSTFGAGSRLTVL.

The chain joins TRBV3-1 (or the pseudogene TRBV3-2) to TRBJ2-3; no firm D call. This CDR3 contains 15 residues. Germline CDR1 is LGHDT and CDR2 is YNNKEL (reference sequence). The V end lost 4 bases, the J end lost 4 bases, and 15 bases lay between the germline ends. The chain's CDR3 is CASSLFPDVADTQYF. The CDR3, as DNA: TGTGCCAGCAGCCTTTTCCCAGACGTCGCAGATACGCAGTATTTT.

This clone showed up just a few times. The chain links TRBV7-9 to TRBJ1-2; D remains unclear. The germline CDR1 and CDR2 sequences are SEHNR and FQNEAQ (reference sequence). The CDR3 length is 14 residues. The V gene lost 1 base and the J gene lost 8 bases, with 14 bases spanning the gap. The CDR3 reads CASSLGEAERGYTF. The CDR3 DNA reads TGTGCCAGCAGCTTAGGGGAGGCCGAAAGGGGCTACACCTTC.

The chain recombines TRBV7-9 with TRBJ2-7; 7 bases map to TRBD1. V dropped 4 bases and J dropped 2; count of bases not matched to a gene: 8. CDR1 and CDR2 (germline): SEHNR, FQNEAQ (reference sequence). This CDR3 has 15 residues. Here the CDR3 reads CASSYQTGSTYEQYF. As DNA, the CDR3 is TGTGCCAGCAGCTACCAGACAGGGAGCACCTACGAGCAGTACTTC.

The chain combines TRBV4-2 with TRBJ2-1, with D unclear. The V end lost 1 base, the J end lost 4 bases, and 14 bases lay between the germline ends. The CDR3 spans 16 residues. Germline loops: CDR1 LGHNA, CDR2 YNFKEQ. The CDR3 protein is CASSQVRGHPYNEQFF. CDR3 in DNA: TGTGCCAGCAGCCAAGTCCGCGGCCACCCTTACAATGAGCAGTTCTTC.